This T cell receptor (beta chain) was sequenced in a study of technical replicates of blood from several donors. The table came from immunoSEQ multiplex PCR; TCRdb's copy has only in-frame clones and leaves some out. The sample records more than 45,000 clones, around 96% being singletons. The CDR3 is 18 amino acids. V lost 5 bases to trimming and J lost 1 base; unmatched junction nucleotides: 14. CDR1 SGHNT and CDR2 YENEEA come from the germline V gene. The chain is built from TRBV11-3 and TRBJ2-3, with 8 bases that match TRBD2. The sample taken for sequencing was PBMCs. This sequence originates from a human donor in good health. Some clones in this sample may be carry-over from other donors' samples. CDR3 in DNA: TGTGCCAGCAGCGTACCGGGACTAGGTTTTCCCCGCACAGATACGCAGTATTTT. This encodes CASSVPGLGFPRTDTQYF.